These 16 T cell receptor beta chains came from one sample sequenced in a study of cytomegalovirus exposure and HLA in healthy donors. The PCR made use of 60 Vbeta and 13 Jbeta primers. TCRdb's copy holds only in-frame clones and misses some; the assay was immunoSEQ multiplex PCR. The top ten clones hold 1.1% of a sample with around 140,000 clones, about four fifths of them seen once. Sequencing was performed on PBMCs. The receptors stem from a male donor in good health and CMV-seronegative.

The rearrangement links TRBV15 to TRBJ2-7, with D perhaps TRBD2 (6 bases). V was cut by 5 bases and J by 4 bases, with 12 bases left in between. In germline, CDR1 is LNHNV, CDR2 YYDKDF (reference sequence). The CDR3 is made up of 13 amino acids. CDR3 sequence reads: CATSAEGLYEQYF. The CDR3 coding sequence is TGTGCCACCAGCGCGGAGGGGCTGTACGAGCAGTACTTC. The whole variable domain, filled in from reference TRBV15 and TRBJ2-7, reads DAMVIQNPRYQVTQFGKPVTLSCSQTLNHNVMYWYQQKSSQAPKLLFHYYDKDFNNEADTPDNFQSRRPNTSFCFLDIRSPGLGDTAMYLCATSAEGLYEQYFGPGTRLTVT.

This clone showed up just a few times. V usage is TRBV4-2 and J usage is TRBJ1-3; 8 bases are a match to TRBD1. Germline values: CDR1 LGHNA, CDR2 YNFKEQ. CDR3 length: 15 residues. J gave up 0 bases and V 3 bases, and 1 base lay outside the gene matches. In DNA form, the CDR3 reads TGTGCCAGCAGCCAGGACAGGGCCTCTGGAAACACCATATATTTT. This gives the protein CASSQDRASGNTIYF.

The chain couples TRBV18 to TRBJ1-5; no firm D call. The CDR3 contains 13 residues. Germline values: CDR1 KGHSH, CDR2 LQKENI. Trimming left V 3 bases short and J 1 base short, with 4 bases between. This CDR3 reads CASSPASNQPQHF. CDR3 DNA: TGTGCCAGCTCACCGGCCAGCAATCAGCCCCAGCATTTT.

In its sample, this clone was seen once. The gene calls are TRBV5-1 and TRBJ1-5; 8 positions match TRBD1. Losses at the gene ends were 2 bases for V and 6 bases for J; bases not matched to a gene: 7. The CDR3 has 15 amino acids. Germline V CDR1 and CDR2: SGHRS, YFSETQ. The CDR3 is CASSFLRQGTQPQHF. The DNA of the CDR3 is TGCGCCAGCAGCTTTTTGAGACAGGGGACTCAGCCCCAGCATTTT.

The rearrangement links TRBV6-6 to TRBJ1-4; 7 positions agree with TRBD1. The CDR3 totals 15 residues. Germline-derived CDR1 and CDR2 are MNHNY and SVGAGI (reference sequence). With V trimmed by 6 bases and J by 4 bases, 8 bases remained unmatched. The CDR3 loop is CASSPGTANNEKLFF. The CDR3 bases are TGTGCCAGCAGCCCCGGGACAGCCAATAATGAAAAACTGTTTTTT.

The J gene is TRBJ2-1, the V gene TRBV6-5; 7 bases match TRBD1. Trimming took 6 bases from V and 6 from J; bases not matched to a gene: 11. Germline lookup yields CDR1 MNHEY and CDR2 SVGAGI. The CDR3 spans 15 residues. The CDR3 reads CASSLLRDSFNEQFF. The DNA of the CDR3 is TGTGCCAGCAGCCTTCTCCGGGACAGCTTCAATGAGCAGTTCTTC.

The rearrangement links TRBV15 to TRBJ1-2; 7 nucleotides line up with TRBD1. CDR3 length: 14 amino acids. After removal of 3 bases from V and 8 bases from J, the junction contained 9 bases not matched to a gene. Germline V CDR1 and CDR2: LNHNV, YYDKDF (reference sequence). The CDR3 is CATSSYRQGEGYTF. For the CDR3, the DNA is TGTGCCACCAGCAGCTATAGACAGGGAGAGGGCTACACCTTC.

The chain joins TRBV5-6 to TRBJ1-2, with TRBD1 identical over 7 bases. The germline V gene encodes CDR1 SGHDT and CDR2 YYEEEE. CDR3 size: 14 residues. Trimming removed 0 bases from V and 8 bases from J; junction bases left unmatched: 7. The CDR3 reads CASSLGRGRGGYTF. For the CDR3, the DNA is TGTGCCAGCAGCTTGGGTAGGGGGCGCGGAGGCTACACCTTC. Complete variable domain (other parts from reference TRBV5-6 and TRBJ1-2): DAGVTQSPTHLIKTRGQQVTLRCSPKSGHDTVSWYQQALGQGPQFIFQYYEEEERQRGNFPDRFSGHQFPNYSSELNVNALLLGDSALYLCASSLGRGRGGYTFGSGTRLTVV.

The chain is built from TRBV9 and TRBJ1-1, with D possibly being TRBD1 (6 bases). Trimming stripped 4 bases from V and 1 base from J, with 11 bases between. The CDR3 extends over 14 amino acids. CDR1 is SGDLS, CDR2 YYNGEE, per germline. The CDR3 DNA reads TGTGCCAGCAGCCGGGGACAAAAGAACACTGAAGCTTTCTTT. Residues: CASSRGQKNTEAFF.

The chain uses TRBV13 and TRBJ1-5; D is unresolved. This CDR3 region has 13 residues. The V gene lost 5 bases and the J gene lost 5 bases, with 10 bases spanning the gap. Looked up from germline, CDR1 is PRHDT and CDR2 is FYEKMQ (reference sequence). The CDR3: CASSAGTDQPQHF. Here the CDR3 DNA reads TGTGCCAGCAGCGCTGGCACCGATCAGCCCCAGCATTTT.

The chain employs TRBV11-2 and TRBJ2-1, with D possibly being TRBD1 (6 bases). CDR3 length: 15 amino acids. CDR1 and CDR2 from the germline V gene are SGHAT and FQNNGV. Trimming took off 4 bases at V and 4 bases at J, with 14 bases between the two ends. The CDR3 region is CASSSGQPVYNEQFF. CDR3 coding DNA: TGTGCCAGCAGCTCCGGACAGCCTGTATACAATGAGCAGTTCTTC.

The rearrangement uses TRBV6-5 and TRBJ2-5; D is uncertain. The CDR3 sequence is 14 residues long. The germline V and J ends were trimmed by 0 bases and 7 bases, with 12 bases remaining between them. CDR1 is MNHEY, CDR2 SVGAGI, per germline. CDR3 protein: CASSYSTSGGTQYF. The CDR3 coding sequence is TGTGCCAGCAGTTACTCGACCTCTGGCGGGACCCAGTACTTC.

The chain has TRBV12-5 and TRBJ2-5; TRBD2 is a possible D gene (5 bases). The CDR3 totals 14 residues. V lost 6 bases and J lost 2, with 13 bases in between. Per the germline V gene, CDR1 is LGHNT and CDR2 is FRNRAP. The CDR3 region has the DNA TGTGCTAGTGGAAAGGGCGGGCCTCAAGAGACCCAGTACTTC. Translation gives CASGKGGPQETQYF.

The chain employs TRBV6-5 and TRBJ2-7; perhaps TRBD2 as D (7 bases). V lost 8 bases and J 4 bases, leaving 21 bases between the germline ends. Germline V gives CDR1 MNHEY, CDR2 SVGAGI. This CDR3 comprises 15 residues. The CDR3 loop is CASSPVGGGVYEQYF. In nucleotides, the CDR3 is TGTGCCAGCTCGCCTGTAGGGGGGGGAGTTTACGAGCAGTACTTC.

The chain couples TRBV5-4 to TRBJ2-5; 7 bases line up with TRBD2. Germline V gene sequence: CDR1 SGHNT, CDR2 YYREEE (reference sequence). This CDR3 is 15 amino acids long. Trimming took 3 bases from V and 5 from J; bases not matched to a gene: 10. The CDR3 DNA reads TGTGCCAGCAGCTCTGGGGGGGACCCAGGGGAGACCCAGTACTTC. It codes for CASSSGGDPGETQYF.

The chain joins TRBV19 to TRBJ2-7; D perhaps matches TRBD2 (6 bases). Germline CDR1 and CDR2: LNHDA and SQIVND (reference sequence). The length of the CDR3 is 13 residues. Trimming cost V 5 bases and J 3 bases, with 11 bases left between them. The CDR3 nucleotides read TGTGCCAGTAGTTTGGGACTTTTCTACGAGCAGTACTTC. This gives the protein CASSLGLFYEQYF.